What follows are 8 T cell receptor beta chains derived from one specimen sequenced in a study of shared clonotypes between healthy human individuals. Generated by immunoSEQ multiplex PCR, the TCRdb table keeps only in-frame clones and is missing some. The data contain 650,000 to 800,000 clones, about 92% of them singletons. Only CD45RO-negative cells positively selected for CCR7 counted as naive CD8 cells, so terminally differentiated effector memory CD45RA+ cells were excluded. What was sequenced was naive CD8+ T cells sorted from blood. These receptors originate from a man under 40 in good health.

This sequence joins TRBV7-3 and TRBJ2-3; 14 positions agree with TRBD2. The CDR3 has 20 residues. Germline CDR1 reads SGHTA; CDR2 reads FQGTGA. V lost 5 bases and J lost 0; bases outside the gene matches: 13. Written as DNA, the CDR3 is TGTGCCAGCAGCGACATTACCGGGACTAGCGGGAGAGCTAGCACAGATACGCAGTATTTT. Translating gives CASSDITGTSGRASTDTQYF.

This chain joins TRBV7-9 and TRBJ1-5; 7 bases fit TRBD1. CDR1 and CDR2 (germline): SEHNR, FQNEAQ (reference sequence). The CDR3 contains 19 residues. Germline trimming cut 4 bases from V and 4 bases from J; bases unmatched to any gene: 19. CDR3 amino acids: CASSYHSLRTGQNNQPQHF. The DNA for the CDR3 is TGTGCCAGCAGCTATCACTCTCTAAGGACAGGACAAAATAATCAGCCCCAGCATTTT.

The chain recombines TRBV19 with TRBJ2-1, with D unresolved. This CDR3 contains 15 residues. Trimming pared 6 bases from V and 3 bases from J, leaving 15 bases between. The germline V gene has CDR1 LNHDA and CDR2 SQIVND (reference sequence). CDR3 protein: CASSPAVTYYNEQFF. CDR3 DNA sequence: TGTGCCAGTAGCCCCGCAGTCACCTACTACAATGAGCAGTTCTTC.

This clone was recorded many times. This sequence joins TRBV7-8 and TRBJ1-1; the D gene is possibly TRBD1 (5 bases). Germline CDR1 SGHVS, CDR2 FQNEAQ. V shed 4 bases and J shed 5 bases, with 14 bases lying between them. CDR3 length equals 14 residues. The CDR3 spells CASSSPGTITEAFF. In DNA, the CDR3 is TGTGCCAGCAGCTCCCCCGGGACGATTACTGAAGCTTTCTTT. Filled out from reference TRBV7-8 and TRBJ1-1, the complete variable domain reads GAGVSQSPRYKVAKRGQDVALRCDPISGHVSLFWYQQALGQGPEFLTYFQNEAQLDKSGLPSDRFFAERPEGSVSTLKIQRTQQEDSAVYLCASSSPGTITEAFFGQGTRLTVV.

In DNA form, the CDR3 reads TGTGCCAGCAGCACCAGGACTAGCGGGAGAGTGCCCCAAAAAGAGACCCAGTACTTC. Protein: CASSTRTSGRVPQKETQYF. The chain couples TRBV5-5 to TRBJ2-5, with 13 bases that match TRBD2. The CDR3 totals 19 residues. Germline loops: CDR1 SGHKS, CDR2 YYEKEE (reference sequence). The V gene end was trimmed by 4 bases and the J gene end by 3 bases; junction bases not matched to a gene: 15.

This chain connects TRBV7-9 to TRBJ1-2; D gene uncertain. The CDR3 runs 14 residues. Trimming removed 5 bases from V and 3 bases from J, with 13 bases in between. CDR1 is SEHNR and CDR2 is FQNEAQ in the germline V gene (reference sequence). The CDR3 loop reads CASSPSIGDYGYTF. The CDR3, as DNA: TGTGCCAGCAGCCCATCGATTGGGGACTATGGCTACACCTTC. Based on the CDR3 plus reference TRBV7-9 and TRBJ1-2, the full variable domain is DTGVSQNPRHKITKRGQNVTFRCDPISEHNRLYWYRQTLGQGPEFLTYFQNEAQLEKSRLLSDRFSAERPKGSFSTLEIQRTEQGDSAMYLCASSPSIGDYGYTFGSGTRLTVV.

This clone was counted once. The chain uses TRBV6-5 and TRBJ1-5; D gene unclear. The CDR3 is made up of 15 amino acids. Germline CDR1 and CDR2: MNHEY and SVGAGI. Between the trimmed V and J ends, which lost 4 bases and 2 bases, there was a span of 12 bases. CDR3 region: CASSSTFWGNQPQHF. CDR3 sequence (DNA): TGTGCCAGCAGTTCTACCTTTTGGGGCAATCAGCCCCAGCATTTT.

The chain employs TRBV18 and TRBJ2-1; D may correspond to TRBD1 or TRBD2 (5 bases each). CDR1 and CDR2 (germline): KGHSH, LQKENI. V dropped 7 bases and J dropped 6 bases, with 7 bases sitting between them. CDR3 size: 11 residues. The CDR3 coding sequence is TGTGCCAGCTTGAGGGGCAATGAGCAGTTCTTC. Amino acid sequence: CASLRGNEQFF. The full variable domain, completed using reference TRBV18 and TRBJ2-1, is NAGVMQNPRHLVRRRGQEARLRCSPMKGHSHVYWYRQLPEEGLKFMVYLQKENIIDESGMPKERFSAEFPKEGPSILRIQQVVRGDSAAYFCASLRGNEQFFGPGTRLTVL.